Included here is one TCR beta chain sequence, with context. In this sample, this clonotype turned up a few times. Its antigen is currently not known. No much larger clone exists at a distance of one base, and base qualities are not known. The library was obtained by RT-PCR. TCRdb records Illumina HiSeq 2500 as the sequencer. Using fastp trimming at Q25 and MiXCR clonotype assembly, TCRdb reanalyzed the public sequencing data and kept in-frame beta chains. Each entry merges the rows of one CDR3 protein and shows their most common DNA and genes. Across this sample there are around 480,000 distinct CDR3 sequences, with over 9.5% seen only once. Jointly, the top ten make up 12% of the sample. V gives up 1 base and J gives up 2 bases, and the segment between their germline ends measures 18 bases. Counted from cysteine to phenylalanine, this CDR3 has 17 amino acids. Just CDR3 DNA is preserved here, 51 bases in frame from base 1. The germline V gene specifies MDHEN as CDR1 and SYDVKM as CDR2.

These data come from a study of response to subunit inactivated influenza vaccine (dated by TCRdb to the late 2010s). Context from the whole study: Deep quantitative T cell receptor repertoire profiling was used in the study to track responses to a trivalent subunit inactivated influenza vaccine.

Paper-wide results and their limitations: According to the authors, only a limited number of new T cells may be recruited by each seasonal influenza vaccination.

The meaning of the sample's time point label: 40 to 45 days after influenza vaccine administration. The sample was PBMCs from blood, taken about 40 days after vaccination. Recombination connected TRBV28 to TRBJ2-7; the D element could tentatively be TRBD1 or TRBD2, as 5 bases agree for each. The receptor comes from a man over 45 who received an inactivated influenza vaccine. Donor details come from another sample of the same person, matched by shared clones. This receptor has the CDR3 CASSLFRGPGAAYEQYF. The bases read TGTGCCAGCAGTTTATTCCGGGGACCGGGCGCAGCCTACGAGCAGTACTTC.